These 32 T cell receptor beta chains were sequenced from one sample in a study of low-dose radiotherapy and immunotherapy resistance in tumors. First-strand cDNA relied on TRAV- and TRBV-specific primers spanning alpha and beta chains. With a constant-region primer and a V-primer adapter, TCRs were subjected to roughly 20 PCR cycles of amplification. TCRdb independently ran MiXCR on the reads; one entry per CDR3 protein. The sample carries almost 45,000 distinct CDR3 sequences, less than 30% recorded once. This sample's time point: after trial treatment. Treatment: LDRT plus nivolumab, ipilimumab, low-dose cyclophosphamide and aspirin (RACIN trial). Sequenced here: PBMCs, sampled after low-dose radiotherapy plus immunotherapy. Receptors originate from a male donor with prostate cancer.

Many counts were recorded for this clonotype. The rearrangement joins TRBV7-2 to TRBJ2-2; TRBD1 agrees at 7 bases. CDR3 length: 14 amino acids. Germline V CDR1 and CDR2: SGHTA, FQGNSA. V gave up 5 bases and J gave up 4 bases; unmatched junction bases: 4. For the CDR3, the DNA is TGTGCCAGCAGCCTACAGGGGCGCACCGGGGAGCTGTTTTTT. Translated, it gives CASSLQGRTGELFF.

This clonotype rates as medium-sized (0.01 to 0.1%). The CDR3 reads CASSQDGGSTDTQYF. The CDR3 nucleotides read TGTGCCAGCAGCCAAGACGGGGGATCCACAGATACGCAGTATTTT. The chain employs TRBV3-1 and TRBJ2-3, with D perhaps TRBD2 (6 bases). With 0 bases removed from V and 2 bases from J, the gap between germline ends came to 9 bases. Germline CDR1 reads LGHDT; CDR2 reads YNNKEL (reference sequence). The CDR3 spans 15 residues.

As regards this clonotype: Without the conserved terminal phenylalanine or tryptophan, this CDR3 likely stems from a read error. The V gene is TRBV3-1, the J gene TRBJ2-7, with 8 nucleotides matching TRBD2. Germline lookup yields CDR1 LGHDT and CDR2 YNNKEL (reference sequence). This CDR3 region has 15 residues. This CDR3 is CANSPQVAGTYEQYS. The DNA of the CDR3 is TGTGCCAACAGCCCCCAAGTAGCGGGGACCTACGAGCAGTACTCC.

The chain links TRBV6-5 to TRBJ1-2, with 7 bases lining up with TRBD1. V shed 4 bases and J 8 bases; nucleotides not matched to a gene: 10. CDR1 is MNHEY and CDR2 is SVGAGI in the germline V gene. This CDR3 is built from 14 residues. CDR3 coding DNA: TGTGCCAGCAGTTCCCGGGACAGAGGCGACGGCTACACCTTC. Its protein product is CASSSRDRGDGYTF.

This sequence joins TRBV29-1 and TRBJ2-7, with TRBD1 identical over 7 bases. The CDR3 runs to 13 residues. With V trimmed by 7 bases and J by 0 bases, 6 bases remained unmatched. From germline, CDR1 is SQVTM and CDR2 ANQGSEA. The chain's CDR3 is CSALGQASYEQYF. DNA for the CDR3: TGCAGCGCCCTAGGACAGGCCTCCTACGAGCAGTACTTC.

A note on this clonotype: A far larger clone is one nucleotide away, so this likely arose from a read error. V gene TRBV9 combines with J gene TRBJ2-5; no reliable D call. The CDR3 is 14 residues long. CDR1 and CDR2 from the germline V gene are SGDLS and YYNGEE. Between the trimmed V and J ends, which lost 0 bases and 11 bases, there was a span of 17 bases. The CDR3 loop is CASSVGVGAREQYF. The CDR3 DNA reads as TGTGCCAGCAGCGTAGGGGTTGGAGCCCGTGAGCAGTACTTC. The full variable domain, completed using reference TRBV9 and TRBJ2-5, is DSGVTQTPKHLITATGQRVTLRCSPRSGDLSVYWYQQSLDQGLQFLIQYYNGEERAKGNILERFSAQQFPDLHSELNLSSLELGDSALYFCASSVGVGAREQYFGPGTRLLVL.

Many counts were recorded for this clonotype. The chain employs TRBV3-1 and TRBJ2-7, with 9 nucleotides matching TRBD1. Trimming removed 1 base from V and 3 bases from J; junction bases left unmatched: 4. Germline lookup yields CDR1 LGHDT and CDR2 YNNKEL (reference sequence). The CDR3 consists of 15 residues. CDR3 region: CASSQAGQGFYEQYF. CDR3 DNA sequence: TGTGCCAGCAGCCAAGCGGGACAGGGTTTCTACGAGCAGTACTTC.

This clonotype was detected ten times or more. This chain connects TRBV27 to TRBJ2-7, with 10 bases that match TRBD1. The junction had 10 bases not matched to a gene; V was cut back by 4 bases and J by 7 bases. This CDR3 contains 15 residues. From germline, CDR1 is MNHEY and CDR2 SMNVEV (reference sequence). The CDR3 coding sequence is TGTGCCAGCAGTTCCGCGGGACAGGGGCTTAGGGAGCAGTACTTC. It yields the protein CASSSAGQGLREQYF.

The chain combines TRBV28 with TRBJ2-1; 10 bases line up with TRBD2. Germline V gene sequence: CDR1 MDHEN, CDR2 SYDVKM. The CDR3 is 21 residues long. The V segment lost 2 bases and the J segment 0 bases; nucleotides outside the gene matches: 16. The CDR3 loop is CASSLGGAGGVAASSYNEQFF. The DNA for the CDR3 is TGTGCCAGCAGTTTAGGAGGAGCGGGAGGGGTCGCGGCAAGCTCCTACAATGAGCAGTTCTTC.

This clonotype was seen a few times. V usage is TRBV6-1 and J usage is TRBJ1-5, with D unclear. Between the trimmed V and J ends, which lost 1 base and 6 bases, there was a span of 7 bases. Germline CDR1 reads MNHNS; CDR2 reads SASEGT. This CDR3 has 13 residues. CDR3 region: CASSEGEGQPQHF. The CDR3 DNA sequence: TGTGCCAGCAGTGAAGGGGAGGGTCAGCCCCAGCATTTT.

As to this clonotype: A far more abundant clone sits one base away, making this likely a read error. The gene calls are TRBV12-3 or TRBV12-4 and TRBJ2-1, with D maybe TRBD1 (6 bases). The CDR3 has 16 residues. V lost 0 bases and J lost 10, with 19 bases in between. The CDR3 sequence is CASSLAGQGSNFEQFF. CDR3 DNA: TGTGCCAGCAGTTTAGCTGGGCAGGGGTCGAATTTCGAGCAGTTCTTC.

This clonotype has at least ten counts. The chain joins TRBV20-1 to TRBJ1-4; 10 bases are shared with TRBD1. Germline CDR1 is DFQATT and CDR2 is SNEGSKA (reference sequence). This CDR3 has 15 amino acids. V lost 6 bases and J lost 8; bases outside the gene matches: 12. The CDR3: CSATLRGTGAEKLFF. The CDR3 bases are TGCAGTGCCACTTTAAGGGGGACAGGGGCGGAAAAACTGTTTTTT.

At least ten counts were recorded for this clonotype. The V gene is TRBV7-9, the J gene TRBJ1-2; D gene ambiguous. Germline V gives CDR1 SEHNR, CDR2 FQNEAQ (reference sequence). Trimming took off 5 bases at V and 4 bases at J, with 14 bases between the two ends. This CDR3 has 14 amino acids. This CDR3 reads CASSPTEGIYGYTF. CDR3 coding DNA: TGTGCCAGCAGCCCCACGGAGGGAATCTATGGCTACACCTTC.

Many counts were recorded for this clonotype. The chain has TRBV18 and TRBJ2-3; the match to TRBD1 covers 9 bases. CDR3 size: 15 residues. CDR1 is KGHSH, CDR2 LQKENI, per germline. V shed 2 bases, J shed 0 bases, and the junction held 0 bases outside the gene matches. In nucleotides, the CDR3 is TGTGCCAGCTCACCAGGGACAGGGAGCACAGATACGCAGTATTTT. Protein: CASSPGTGSTDTQYF.

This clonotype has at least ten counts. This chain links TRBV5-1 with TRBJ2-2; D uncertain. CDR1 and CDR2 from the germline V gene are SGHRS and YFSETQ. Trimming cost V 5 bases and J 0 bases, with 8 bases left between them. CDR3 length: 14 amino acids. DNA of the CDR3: TGCGCCAGCAGAAGGGCAACGAACACCGGGGAGCTGTTTTTT. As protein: CASRRATNTGELFF.

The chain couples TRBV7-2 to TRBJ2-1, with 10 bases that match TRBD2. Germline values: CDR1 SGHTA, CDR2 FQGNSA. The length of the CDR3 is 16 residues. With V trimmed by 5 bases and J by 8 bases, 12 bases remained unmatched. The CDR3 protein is CASSRPRTSGMHEQFF. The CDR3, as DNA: TGTGCCAGCAGCCGACCCCGGACTAGCGGAATGCATGAGCAGTTCTTC.

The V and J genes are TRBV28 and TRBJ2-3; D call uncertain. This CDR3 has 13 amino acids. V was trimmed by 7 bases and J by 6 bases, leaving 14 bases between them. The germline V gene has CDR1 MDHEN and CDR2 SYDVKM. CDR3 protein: CASTSGLGDTQYF. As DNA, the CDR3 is TGTGCCAGCACTTCCGGGTTGGGGGATACGCAGTATTTT.

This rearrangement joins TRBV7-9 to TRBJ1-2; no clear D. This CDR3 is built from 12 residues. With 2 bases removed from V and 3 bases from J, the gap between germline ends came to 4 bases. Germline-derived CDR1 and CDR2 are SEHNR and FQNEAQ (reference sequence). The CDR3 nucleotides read TGTGCCAGCAGCTTATCCTACTATGGCTACACCTTC. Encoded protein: CASSLSYYGYTF.

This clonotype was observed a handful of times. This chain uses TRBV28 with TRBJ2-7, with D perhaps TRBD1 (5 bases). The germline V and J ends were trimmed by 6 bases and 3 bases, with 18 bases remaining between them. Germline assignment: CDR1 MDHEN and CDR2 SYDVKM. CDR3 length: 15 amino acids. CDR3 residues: CASRLQGLSDYEQYF. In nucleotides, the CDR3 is TGTGCCAGCAGGCTTCAGGGTTTATCGGACTACGAGCAGTACTTC.

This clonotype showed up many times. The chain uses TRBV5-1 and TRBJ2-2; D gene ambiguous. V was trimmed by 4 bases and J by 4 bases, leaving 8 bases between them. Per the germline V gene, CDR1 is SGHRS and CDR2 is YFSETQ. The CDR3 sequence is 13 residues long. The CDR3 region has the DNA TGCGCCAGCAGCGCCTGGCCCACCGGGGAGCTGTTTTTT. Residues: CASSAWPTGELFF.

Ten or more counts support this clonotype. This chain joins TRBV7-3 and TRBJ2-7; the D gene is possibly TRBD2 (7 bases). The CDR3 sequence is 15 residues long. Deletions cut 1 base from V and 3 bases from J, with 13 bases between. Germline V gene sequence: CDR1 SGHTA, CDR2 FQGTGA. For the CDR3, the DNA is TGTGCCAGCAGCTTAAGCGGGGGCCCCCTCTACGAGCAGTACTTC. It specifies CASSLSGGPLYEQYF.

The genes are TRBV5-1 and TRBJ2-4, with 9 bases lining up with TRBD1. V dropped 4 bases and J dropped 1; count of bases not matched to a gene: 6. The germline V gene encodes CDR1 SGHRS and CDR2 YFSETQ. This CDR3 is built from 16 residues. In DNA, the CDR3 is TGCGCCAGCAGCCCGGGACAGGGAATGGCCAAAAACATTCAGTACTTC. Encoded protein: CASSPGQGMAKNIQYF. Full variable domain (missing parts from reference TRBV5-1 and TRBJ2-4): KAGVTQTPRYLIKTRGQQVTLSCSPISGHRSVSWYQQTPGQGLQFLFEYFSETQRNKGNFPGRFSGRQFSNSRSEMNVSTLELGDSALYLCASSPGQGMAKNIQYFGAGTRLSVL.

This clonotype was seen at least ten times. CDR3 region: CASSSGSEEYF. DNA for the CDR3: TGTGCCAGCAGTTCGGGATCAGAGGAGTACTTC. The V and J genes are TRBV6-2 or TRBV6-3 and TRBJ2-7; tentative D call: TRBD2 (5 bases). Per the germline V gene, CDR1 is MNHEY and CDR2 is SVGEGT. CDR3 size: 11 residues. The V and J ends lost 4 bases and 11 bases respectively, with 12 bases between them.

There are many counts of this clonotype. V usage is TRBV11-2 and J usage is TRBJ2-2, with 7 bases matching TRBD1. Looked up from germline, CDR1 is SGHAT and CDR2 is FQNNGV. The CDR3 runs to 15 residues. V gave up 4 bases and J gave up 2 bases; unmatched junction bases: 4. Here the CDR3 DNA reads TGTGCCAGCAGCTACGGGACAGCCAACACCGGGGAGCTGTTTTTT. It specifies CASSYGTANTGELFF.

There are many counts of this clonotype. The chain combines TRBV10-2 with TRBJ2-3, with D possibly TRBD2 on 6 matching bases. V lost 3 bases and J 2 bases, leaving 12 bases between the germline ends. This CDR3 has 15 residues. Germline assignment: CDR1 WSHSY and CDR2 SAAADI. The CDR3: CASSDWDLLTDTQYF. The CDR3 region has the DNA TGCGCCAGCAGTGATTGGGACTTACTCACAGATACGCAGTATTTT.

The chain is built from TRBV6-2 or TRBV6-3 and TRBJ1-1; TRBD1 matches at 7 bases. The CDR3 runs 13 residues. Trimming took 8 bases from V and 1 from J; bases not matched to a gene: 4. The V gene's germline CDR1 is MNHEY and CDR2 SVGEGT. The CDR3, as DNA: TGTGCCAGCGCAGGGACAGCGAACACTGAAGCTTTCTTT. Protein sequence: CASAGTANTEAFF.

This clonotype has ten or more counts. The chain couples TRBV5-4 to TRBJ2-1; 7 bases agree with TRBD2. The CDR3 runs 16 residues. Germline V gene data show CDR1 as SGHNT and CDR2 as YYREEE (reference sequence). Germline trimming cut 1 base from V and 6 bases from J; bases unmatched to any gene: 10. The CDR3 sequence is CASSLSGLAVPNEQFF. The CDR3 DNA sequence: TGTGCCAGCAGCTTGTCCGGGCTAGCGGTACCCAATGAGCAGTTCTTC.

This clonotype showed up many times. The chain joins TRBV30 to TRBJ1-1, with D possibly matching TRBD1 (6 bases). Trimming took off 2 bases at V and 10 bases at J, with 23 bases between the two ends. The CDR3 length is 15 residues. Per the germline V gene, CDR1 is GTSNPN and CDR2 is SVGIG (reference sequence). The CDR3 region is CAWSPSGAGILGAFF. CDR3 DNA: TGTGCCTGGAGTCCCTCGGGGGCAGGGATCCTTGGAGCTTTCTTT.

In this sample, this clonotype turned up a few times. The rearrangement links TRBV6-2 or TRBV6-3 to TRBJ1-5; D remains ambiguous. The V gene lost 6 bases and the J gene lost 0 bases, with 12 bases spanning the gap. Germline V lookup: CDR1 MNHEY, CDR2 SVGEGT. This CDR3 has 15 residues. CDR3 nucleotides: TGTGCCAGCAGAGATACAGAAAATAGCAATCAGCCCCAGCATTTT. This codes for CASRDTENSNQPQHF.

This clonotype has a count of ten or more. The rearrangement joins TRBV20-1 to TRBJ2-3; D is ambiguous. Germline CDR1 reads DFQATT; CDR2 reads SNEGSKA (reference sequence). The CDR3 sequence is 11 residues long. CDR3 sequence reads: CRVPSTDTQYF. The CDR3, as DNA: TGCAGGGTACCTAGCACAGATACGCAGTATTTT.

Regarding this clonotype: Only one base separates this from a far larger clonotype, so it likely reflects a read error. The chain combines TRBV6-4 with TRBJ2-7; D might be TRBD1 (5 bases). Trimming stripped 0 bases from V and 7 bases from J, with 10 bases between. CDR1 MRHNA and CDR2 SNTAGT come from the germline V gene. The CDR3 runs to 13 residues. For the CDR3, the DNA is TGTGCCAGCAGTGACTCGGACAACAATGAGCAGTACTTC. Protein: CASSDSDNNEQYF.

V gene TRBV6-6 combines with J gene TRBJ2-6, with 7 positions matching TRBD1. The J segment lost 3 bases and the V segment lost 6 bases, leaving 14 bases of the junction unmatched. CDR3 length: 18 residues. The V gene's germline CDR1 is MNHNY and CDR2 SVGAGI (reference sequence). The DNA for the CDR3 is TGTGCCAGCAGGAACTACAGGGAAGGGGGCTATGGGGCCAACGTCCTGACTTTC. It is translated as CASRNYREGGYGANVLTF.